This paragraph reports one T cell receptor beta chain. This specimen comes from a study of T cell responses to AZD1222 COVID-19 vaccine. This CDR3 has 16 residues. CDR1 and CDR2 from the germline V gene are LGHNA and YSLEER. V was clipped by 4 bases and J by 3 bases; unmatched bases: 2. Clones were sequenced by immunoSEQ multiplex PCR, and TCRdb holds only the in-frame ones, with some missing. The sample records 150,000 to 190,000 clones, more than 75% being singletons. V gene TRBV4-3 combines with J gene TRBJ2-6; TRBD1 agrees at 11 bases. This specimen was peripheral blood, taken 28 days after the second AZD1222 dose. This receptor was taken from an adult who received the AZD1222 COVID-19 vaccine. CDR3 bases: TGCGCCAGCAGCCGGGACAGGGGGTTTGGGGCCAACGTCCTGACTTTC. This translates into CASSRDRGFGANVLTF.